This T cell receptor (beta chain) appears in the sequencing data of a study of T cell responses to AZD1222 COVID-19 vaccine. Study context: Combined were second doses at about 4 or about 12 weeks.

Sequenced by immunoSEQ multiplex PCR; TCRdb stores in-frame clones only, minus some. The data contain approximately 150,000 clones, around 94% of them seen just once; the ten biggest clones take up about 1.3%. This CDR3 has 14 amino acids. V was cut by 2 bases and J by 1 base, with 8 bases left in between. Germline V lookup: CDR1 SEHNR, CDR2 FQNEAQ (reference sequence). The chain links TRBV7-9 to TRBJ1-1, with D uncertain. Material: peripheral blood, obtained on day 0 of AZD1222 vaccination. This receptor was identified in an adult in good health. The CDR3: CASSLKQENTEAFF. DNA for the CDR3: TGTGCCAGCAGCTTAAAGCAGGAGAACACTGAAGCTTTCTTT.